This T cell receptor (beta chain) is drawn from a study of shared clonotypes between healthy human individuals. The CDR3 loop spans 14 amino acids. Trimming cost V 6 bases and J 1 base; bases outside gene matches: 5. Per the germline V gene, CDR1 is MNHEY and CDR2 is SMNVEV (reference sequence). In the authors' workflow: ImmunoSEQ junction-only sequences lacked quality scores, so their filtering differed. Clones were sequenced by immunoSEQ multiplex PCR, and TCRdb holds only the in-frame ones, with some missing. V and J calls and clone size are copied from that table; D and trimming were computed from the DNA. The sample lists 1,400,000 or so clones; 98% were seen once.

The clonotype originates from a man aged 30 to 45 in good health. J is TRBJ2-5 and V is TRBV27, with 7 bases lining up with TRBD1. The sequencing input was naive CD4+ T cells sorted from blood. Subset of the sample: CD45RA+ positively selected. The CDR3 coding sequence is TGTGCCAGCAGACCCAGGGGGACCCAAGAGACCCAGTACTTC. Its translation is CASRPRGTQETQYF.